These T cell receptor beta chains were read from a single sample in a study of T cell changes during pregnancy in multiple sclerosis. The protocol was immunoSEQ multiplex PCR, while the TCRdb copy is restricted to in-frame clones and leaves out a portion. This table holds under 65,000 clones, 90% found once. This material consisted of peripheral blood, taken in the first trimester of pregnancy. These receptors all come from a female donor in good health, enrolled as a control in a pregnancy study. CDR3s include the opening cysteine and the closing phenylalanine or tryptophan. The D gene is left open where the match is weak. Clone size is given for some rows only: seen once, a few or many times, or a class if the clone is expanded.

v_call: TRBV6-5; d_call: .; clone_size: .; j_call: TRBJ1-2; cdr3_length: 14; cdr3_aa: CASSPRGPFYGYTF; cdr3_nt: TGTGCCAGCAGCCCGCGGGGCCCCTTCTATGGCTACACCTTC
v_call: TRBV7-4; d_call: .; clone_size: .; j_call: TRBJ1-2; cdr3_length: 13; cdr3_aa: CASSLVPLQCYTF; cdr3_nt: TGTGCCAGCAGCTTAGTGCCCTTACAGTGCTACACCTTC
v_call: TRBV25-1; d_call: TRBD2; clone_size: .; j_call: TRBJ2-1; cdr3_length: 16; cdr3_aa: CASSARLAGALGEQFF; cdr3_nt: TGTGCCAGCAGTGCGCGACTAGCGGGGGCCTTAGGTGAGCAGTTCTTC
v_call: TRBV27; d_call: .; clone_size: .; j_call: TRBJ1-1; cdr3_length: 13; cdr3_aa: CASSLDSGISAFF; cdr3_nt: TGTGCCAGCAGCCTCGATTCGGGGATTTCAGCTTTCTTT
v_call: TRBV19; d_call: .; clone_size: .; j_call: TRBJ1-4; cdr3_length: 15; cdr3_aa: CASSIVGGVNEKLFF; cdr3_nt: TGTGCCAGTAGTATAGTAGGCGGGGTTAATGAAAAACTGTTTTTT
v_call: TRBV7-8; d_call: .; clone_size: .; j_call: TRBJ1-1; cdr3_length: 17; cdr3_aa: CASSLRGGDIGNTEAFF; cdr3_nt: TGTGCCAGCAGCTTACGGGGGGGGGACATTGGGAACACTGAAGCTTTCTTT
v_call: TRBV7-2; d_call: .; clone_size: few; j_call: TRBJ2-1; cdr3_length: 15; cdr3_aa: CASSLDSLPYNEQFF; cdr3_nt: TGTGCCAGCAGCTTAGACAGCCTCCCCTACAATGAGCAGTTCTTC
v_call: TRBV2; d_call: TRBD2; clone_size: .; j_call: TRBJ2-2; cdr3_length: 16; cdr3_aa: CASSDSSGRATGELFF; cdr3_nt: TGTGCCAGCAGTGACTCTAGCGGGAGGGCCACCGGGGAGCTGTTTTTT
v_call: TRBV4-3; d_call: TRBD2; clone_size: .; j_call: TRBJ2-7; cdr3_length: 15; cdr3_aa: CASSQELAGVGEQYF; cdr3_nt: TGCGCCAGCAGCCAAGAACTAGCGGGAGTGGGCGAGCAGTACTTC
v_call: TRBV25-1; d_call: TRBD1; clone_size: .; j_call: TRBJ2-7; cdr3_length: 13; cdr3_aa: CASSESGGGEQYF; cdr3_nt: TGTGCCAGCAGTGAATCAGGGGGCGGCGAGCAGTACTTC
v_call: TRBV4-3; d_call: .; clone_size: .; j_call: TRBJ2-6; cdr3_length: 14; cdr3_aa: CASRAQNGANVLTF; cdr3_nt: TGCGCCAGCAGGGCCCAGAATGGGGCCAACGTCCTGACTTTC
v_call: TRBV15; d_call: TRBD1; clone_size: .; j_call: TRBJ1-5; cdr3_length: 16; cdr3_aa: CATSRLRQGGNQPQHF; cdr3_nt: TGTGCCACCAGCAGATTACGGCAGGGGGGCAATCAGCCCCAGCATTTT
v_call: TRBV5-4; d_call: .; clone_size: .; j_call: TRBJ2-2; cdr3_length: 15; cdr3_aa: CASSLGATNTGELFF; cdr3_nt: TGTGCCAGCAGCTTGGGGGCTACGAACACCGGGGAGCTGTTTTTT
v_call: TRBV5-8; d_call: .; clone_size: once; j_call: TRBJ2-7; cdr3_length: 14; cdr3_aa: CASSLSPISYEQYF; cdr3_nt: TGTGCCAGCAGCTTGAGCCCCATTAGCTACGAGCAGTACTTC
v_call: TRBV19; d_call: TRBD1; clone_size: once; j_call: TRBJ1-2; cdr3_length: 12; cdr3_aa: CASSPEDRSYTF; cdr3_nt: TGTGCCAGTAGTCCCGAGGACAGGAGTTACACCTTC
v_call: TRBV28; d_call: .; clone_size: .; j_call: TRBJ2-7; cdr3_length: 15; cdr3_aa: CASSFWRQRSYEQYF; cdr3_nt: TGTGCCAGCAGTTTTTGGAGACAGCGATCCTACGAGCAGTACTTC
v_call: TRBV18; d_call: TRBD2; clone_size: .; j_call: TRBJ2-1; cdr3_length: 16; cdr3_aa: CASSPKREGFYNEQFF; cdr3_nt: TGTGCCAGCTCACCGAAGCGGGAGGGATTCTACAATGAGCAGTTCTTC
v_call: TRBV10-3; d_call: TRBD1; clone_size: .; j_call: TRBJ2-3; cdr3_length: 15; cdr3_aa: CAISGQGVGTDTQYF; cdr3_nt: TGTGCCATCAGTGGGCAGGGGGTAGGCACAGATACGCAGTATTTT
v_call: TRBV6-6; d_call: TRBD1; clone_size: .; j_call: TRBJ1-2; cdr3_length: 14; cdr3_aa: CASSPQGALDGYTF; cdr3_nt: TGTGCCAGCAGCCCACAGGGGGCTTTGGATGGCTACACCTTC
v_call: TRBV11-2; d_call: TRBD2; clone_size: .; j_call: TRBJ2-7; cdr3_length: 15; cdr3_aa: CASSSHSGSSYEQYF; cdr3_nt: TGTGCCAGCAGCTCACATAGCGGGAGCTCCTACGAGCAGTACTTC
v_call: TRBV11-2; d_call: .; clone_size: .; j_call: TRBJ1-2; cdr3_length: 14; cdr3_aa: CASSLVANPYGYTF; cdr3_nt: TGTGCCAGCAGCTTAGTAGCCAATCCCTATGGCTACACCTTC
v_call: TRBV6-5; d_call: .; clone_size: .; j_call: TRBJ1-1; cdr3_length: 14; cdr3_aa: CASSYVRGNTEAFF; cdr3_nt: TGTGCCAGCAGTTACGTCAGGGGGAACACTGAAGCTTTCTTT